This T cell receptor beta chain was found in a study of CD8 T cells in Susac syndrome. The CDR3 covers 13 residues. J was trimmed by 4 bases and V by 10 bases; bases with no gene match: 7. Germline V gene sequence: CDR1 MDHEN, CDR2 SYDVKM. CD8+ and CD4+ blood T cells underwent TCR beta sequencing. Random hexamers were used to reverse transcribe an amount of 0.5 to 1 ug RNA. Amplification of TCR beta CDR3 spanned 54 Vbeta and 13 Jbeta via immunoSEQ multiplex PCR. TCRdb analysed the immunoSEQ multiplex PCR reads with MiXCR anew, one entry per CDR3 protein. The sample lists some 110,000 distinct CDR3 sequences, around 92% seen once, with roughly 0.088% in the top ten.

Material: CD4+ T cells from PBMCs. The chain uses TRBV28 and TRBJ1-5; the match to TRBD1 covers 7 bases. This sequence was found in a human donor with multiple sclerosis. The CDR3, as DNA: TGTGCCATCGCAGGGGGTAATAATCAGCCCCAGCATTTT. Encoded protein: CAIAGGNNQPQHF.